This TCR beta chain is drawn from a study of identical twins. Study-level points and caveats: The study reached conclusions through statistical analysis that was cross-sectional, not following the same donors.

TCRdb reprocessed the 5' RACE reads via MiXCR and lists one record per CDR3 protein. Of 600,000 to 850,000 distinct CDR3 sequences listed, roughly 18% were seen once; the top ten hold roughly 13%. Points on this clonotype: Its antigen is not known.

After removal of 4 bases from V and 0 bases from J, the junction contained 5 bases not matched to a gene. Germline CDR1 SGDLS, CDR2 YYNGEE. The CDR3 spans 15 residues. In addition, the sample was reused for a study of T cells expressing NK-cell markers.

Sequencing was done on a sample of PBMCs. The rearrangement links TRBV9 to TRBJ2-3; 7 nucleotides line up with TRBD2. The sequence was obtained from a woman aged 18-30 years in good health. The CDR3 coding sequence is TGTGCCAGCAGCTCCAGCGGGATGAGCACAGATACGCAGTATTTT. Amino acid sequence: CASSSSGMSTDTQYF.